The 6 T cell receptor beta chains below come from one sample, sequenced in a study of T-cell memory formation after mild COVID-19. TCRdb re-called the 5' RACE reads with MiXCR, one entry per CDR3 protein. The sample records under 300,000 distinct CDR3 sequences, about 20% being singletons. Material for sequencing was PBMCs or a T cell subset sorted from them (not recorded which). The receptor set was obtained from a man in his late teens or twenties who had mild COVID-19 (a few samples of this study predate the infection). Cell type and time point are not known.

The chain is built from TRBV24-1 and TRBJ2-1; 8 bases agree with TRBD2. The CDR3 has 15 amino acids. Germline CDR1 and CDR2: KGHDR and SFDVKD. Trimming at V came to 5 bases and at J to 5 bases, leaving 7 bases not matched to a gene. The CDR3 sequence is CATSVSGGGHNEQFF. Here the CDR3 DNA reads TGTGCCACCAGTGTGTCCGGGGGGGGGCACAATGAGCAGTTCTTC.

This clonotype was picked up a small number of times. The chain has TRBV5-6 and TRBJ1-1; D unclear. Trimming removed 3 bases from V and 3 bases from J, with 9 bases in between. The CDR3 runs to 13 residues. Germline V gene sequence: CDR1 SGHDT, CDR2 YYEEEE. In nucleotides, the CDR3 is TGTGCCAGCAGCTCAAGGGTTGACACTGAAGCTTTCTTT. Protein product: CASSSRVDTEAFF. The full variable domain, its missing parts supplied by reference TRBV5-6 and TRBJ1-1, is DAGVTQSPTHLIKTRGQQVTLRCSPKSGHDTVSWYQQALGQGPQFIFQYYEEEERQRGNFPDRFSGHQFPNYSSELNVNALLLGDSALYLCASSSRVDTEAFFGQGTRLTVV.

J is TRBJ2-5 and V is TRBV3-1; 8 nucleotides agree with TRBD1. This CDR3 region has 14 residues. Germline loops: CDR1 LGHDT, CDR2 YNNKEL (reference sequence). Trimming took 0 bases from V and 6 from J; bases not matched to a gene: 3. The CDR3 here is CASSQETGVKTQYF. As DNA, the CDR3 is TGTGCCAGCAGCCAAGAGACAGGGGTGAAGACCCAGTACTTC.

This clonotype was detected a few times. This chain connects TRBV10-3 to TRBJ1-5; 8 nucleotides agree with TRBD1. The CDR3 covers 14 residues. V shed 11 bases, J shed 8 bases, and the junction held 14 bases outside the gene matches. Germline CDR1 reads ENHRY; CDR2 reads SYGVKD. DNA for the CDR3: TGTGCCTCCTGGACAGGGTCTTCTTCGGAGCCCCAGCATTTT. It is translated as CASWTGSSSEPQHF.

This clonotype has just a few counts. DNA of the CDR3: TGTGCCAGCAGTTCGGAAATGGGGTCGGGCACTGAAGCTTTCTTT. It is translated as CASSSEMGSGTEAFF. The rearrangement joins TRBV6-2 or TRBV6-3 to TRBJ1-1; unclear D gene. CDR1 is MNHEY and CDR2 is SVGEGT in the germline V gene. V gave up 4 bases and J gave up 4 bases, with 16 bases separating them. There are 15 residues in the CDR3.

This clonotype came up a few times. This chain joins TRBV7-9 and TRBJ2-3, with TRBD1 matching 8 bases. CDR1 SEHNR and CDR2 FQNEAQ come from the germline V gene (reference sequence). The CDR3 covers 16 residues. V dropped 4 bases and J dropped 1; count of bases not matched to a gene: 7. CDR3 nucleotides: TGTGCCAGCAGCTCCGTGGGACAGGCTGGCACAGATACGCAGTATTTT. Amino acids: CASSSVGQAGTDTQYF.